The text below deals with one T cell receptor beta chain. Germline lookup yields CDR1 MDHEN and CDR2 SYDVKM. V lost 6 bases and J lost 4, with 10 bases in between. CDR3 length: 12 residues. The sample comes from a study of T cell changes during pregnancy in multiple sclerosis. This table comes from immunoSEQ multiplex PCR, and its TCRdb copy is limited to in-frame clones, with some not included. The sample has fewer than 45,000 clones, more than 75% seen once. V gene TRBV28 combines with J gene TRBJ2-7; a weak D match, TRBD1 (5 bases). This clonotype was obtained from a female donor in good health, enrolled as a control in a pregnancy study. Specimen: peripheral blood, collected in the third trimester of pregnancy. CDR3 residues: CASRDTYYEQYF. In DNA, the CDR3 is TGTGCCAGCAGGGACACCTATTACGAGCAGTACTTC.